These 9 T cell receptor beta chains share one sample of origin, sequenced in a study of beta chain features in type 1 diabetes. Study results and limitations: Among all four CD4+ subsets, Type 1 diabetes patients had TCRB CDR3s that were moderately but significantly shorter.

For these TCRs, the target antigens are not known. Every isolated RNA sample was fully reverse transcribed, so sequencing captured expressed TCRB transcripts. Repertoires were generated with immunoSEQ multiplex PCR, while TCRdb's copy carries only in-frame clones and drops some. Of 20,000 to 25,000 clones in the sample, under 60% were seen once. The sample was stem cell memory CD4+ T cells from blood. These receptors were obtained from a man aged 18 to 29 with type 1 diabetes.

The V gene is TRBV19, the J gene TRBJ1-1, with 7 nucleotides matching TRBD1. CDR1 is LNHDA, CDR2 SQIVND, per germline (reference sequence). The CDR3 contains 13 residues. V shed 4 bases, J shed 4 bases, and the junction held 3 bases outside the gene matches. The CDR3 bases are TGTGCCAGTAGTAGGGGACAGCGCACTGAAGCTTTCTTT. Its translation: CASSRGQRTEAFF.

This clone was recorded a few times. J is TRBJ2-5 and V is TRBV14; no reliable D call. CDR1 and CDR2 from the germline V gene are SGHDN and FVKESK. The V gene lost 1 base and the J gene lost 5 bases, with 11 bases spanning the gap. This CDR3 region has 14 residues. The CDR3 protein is CASSQGSVSETQYF. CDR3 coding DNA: TGTGCCAGCAGCCAAGGTTCAGTCTCGGAGACCCAGTACTTC.

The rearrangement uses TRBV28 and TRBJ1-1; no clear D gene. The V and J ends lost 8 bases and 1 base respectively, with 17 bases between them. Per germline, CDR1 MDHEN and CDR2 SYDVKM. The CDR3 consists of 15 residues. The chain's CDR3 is CASLPRARGNTEAFF. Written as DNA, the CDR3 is TGTGCCAGCCTCCCGCGGGCGCGAGGGAACACTGAAGCTTTCTTT. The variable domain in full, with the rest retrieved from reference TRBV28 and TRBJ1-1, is DVKVTQSSRYLVKRTGEKVFLECVQDMDHENMFWYRQDPGLGLRLIYFSYDVKMKEKGDIPEGYSVSREKKERFSLILESASTNQTSMYLCASLPRARGNTEAFFGQGTRLTVV.

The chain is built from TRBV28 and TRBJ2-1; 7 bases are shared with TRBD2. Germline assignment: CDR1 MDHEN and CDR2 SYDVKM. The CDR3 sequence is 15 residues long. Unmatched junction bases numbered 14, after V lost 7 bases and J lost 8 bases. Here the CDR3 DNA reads TGTGCCAGCACCCACGAGCGGGGCCTTGCACATGAGCAGTTCTTC. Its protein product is CASTHERGLAHEQFF.

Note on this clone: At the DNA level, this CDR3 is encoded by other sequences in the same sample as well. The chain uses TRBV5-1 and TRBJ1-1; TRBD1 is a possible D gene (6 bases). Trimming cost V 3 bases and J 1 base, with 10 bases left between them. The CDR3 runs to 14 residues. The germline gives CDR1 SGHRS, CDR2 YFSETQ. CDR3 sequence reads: CASSSQGGNTEAFF. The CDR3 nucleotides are TGCGCCAGCAGCTCACAAGGGGGGAACACTGAAGCTTTCTTT.

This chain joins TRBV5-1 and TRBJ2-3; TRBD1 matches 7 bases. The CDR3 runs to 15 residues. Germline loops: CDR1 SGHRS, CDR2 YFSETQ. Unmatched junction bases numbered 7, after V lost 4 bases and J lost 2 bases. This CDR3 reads CASSVTGDPTDTQYF. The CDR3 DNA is TGCGCCAGCAGCGTTACAGGGGACCCCACAGATACGCAGTATTTT.

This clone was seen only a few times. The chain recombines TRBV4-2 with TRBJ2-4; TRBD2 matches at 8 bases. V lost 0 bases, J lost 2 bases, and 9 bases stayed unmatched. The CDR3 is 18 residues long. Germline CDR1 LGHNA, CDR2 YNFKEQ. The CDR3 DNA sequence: TGTGCCAGCAGCCAAGATATGATGGTAGCGGGATCCAAAAACATTCAGTACTTC. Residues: CASSQDMMVAGSKNIQYF.

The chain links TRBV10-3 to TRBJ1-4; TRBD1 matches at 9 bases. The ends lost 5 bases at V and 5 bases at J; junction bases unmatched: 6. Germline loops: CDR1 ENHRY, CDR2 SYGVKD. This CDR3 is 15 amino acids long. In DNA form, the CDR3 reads TGTGCCATCAGTCGGGGCGGACAGGGGAATGAAAAACTGTTTTTT. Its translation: CAISRGGQGNEKLFF.

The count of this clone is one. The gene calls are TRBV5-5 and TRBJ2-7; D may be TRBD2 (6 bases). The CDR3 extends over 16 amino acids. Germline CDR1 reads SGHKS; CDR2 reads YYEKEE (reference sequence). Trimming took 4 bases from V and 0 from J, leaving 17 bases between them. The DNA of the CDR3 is TGTGCCAGCAGCGCGCCCGGGGTCGGGAGCTCCTACGAGCAGTACTTC. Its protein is CASSAPGVGSSYEQYF.